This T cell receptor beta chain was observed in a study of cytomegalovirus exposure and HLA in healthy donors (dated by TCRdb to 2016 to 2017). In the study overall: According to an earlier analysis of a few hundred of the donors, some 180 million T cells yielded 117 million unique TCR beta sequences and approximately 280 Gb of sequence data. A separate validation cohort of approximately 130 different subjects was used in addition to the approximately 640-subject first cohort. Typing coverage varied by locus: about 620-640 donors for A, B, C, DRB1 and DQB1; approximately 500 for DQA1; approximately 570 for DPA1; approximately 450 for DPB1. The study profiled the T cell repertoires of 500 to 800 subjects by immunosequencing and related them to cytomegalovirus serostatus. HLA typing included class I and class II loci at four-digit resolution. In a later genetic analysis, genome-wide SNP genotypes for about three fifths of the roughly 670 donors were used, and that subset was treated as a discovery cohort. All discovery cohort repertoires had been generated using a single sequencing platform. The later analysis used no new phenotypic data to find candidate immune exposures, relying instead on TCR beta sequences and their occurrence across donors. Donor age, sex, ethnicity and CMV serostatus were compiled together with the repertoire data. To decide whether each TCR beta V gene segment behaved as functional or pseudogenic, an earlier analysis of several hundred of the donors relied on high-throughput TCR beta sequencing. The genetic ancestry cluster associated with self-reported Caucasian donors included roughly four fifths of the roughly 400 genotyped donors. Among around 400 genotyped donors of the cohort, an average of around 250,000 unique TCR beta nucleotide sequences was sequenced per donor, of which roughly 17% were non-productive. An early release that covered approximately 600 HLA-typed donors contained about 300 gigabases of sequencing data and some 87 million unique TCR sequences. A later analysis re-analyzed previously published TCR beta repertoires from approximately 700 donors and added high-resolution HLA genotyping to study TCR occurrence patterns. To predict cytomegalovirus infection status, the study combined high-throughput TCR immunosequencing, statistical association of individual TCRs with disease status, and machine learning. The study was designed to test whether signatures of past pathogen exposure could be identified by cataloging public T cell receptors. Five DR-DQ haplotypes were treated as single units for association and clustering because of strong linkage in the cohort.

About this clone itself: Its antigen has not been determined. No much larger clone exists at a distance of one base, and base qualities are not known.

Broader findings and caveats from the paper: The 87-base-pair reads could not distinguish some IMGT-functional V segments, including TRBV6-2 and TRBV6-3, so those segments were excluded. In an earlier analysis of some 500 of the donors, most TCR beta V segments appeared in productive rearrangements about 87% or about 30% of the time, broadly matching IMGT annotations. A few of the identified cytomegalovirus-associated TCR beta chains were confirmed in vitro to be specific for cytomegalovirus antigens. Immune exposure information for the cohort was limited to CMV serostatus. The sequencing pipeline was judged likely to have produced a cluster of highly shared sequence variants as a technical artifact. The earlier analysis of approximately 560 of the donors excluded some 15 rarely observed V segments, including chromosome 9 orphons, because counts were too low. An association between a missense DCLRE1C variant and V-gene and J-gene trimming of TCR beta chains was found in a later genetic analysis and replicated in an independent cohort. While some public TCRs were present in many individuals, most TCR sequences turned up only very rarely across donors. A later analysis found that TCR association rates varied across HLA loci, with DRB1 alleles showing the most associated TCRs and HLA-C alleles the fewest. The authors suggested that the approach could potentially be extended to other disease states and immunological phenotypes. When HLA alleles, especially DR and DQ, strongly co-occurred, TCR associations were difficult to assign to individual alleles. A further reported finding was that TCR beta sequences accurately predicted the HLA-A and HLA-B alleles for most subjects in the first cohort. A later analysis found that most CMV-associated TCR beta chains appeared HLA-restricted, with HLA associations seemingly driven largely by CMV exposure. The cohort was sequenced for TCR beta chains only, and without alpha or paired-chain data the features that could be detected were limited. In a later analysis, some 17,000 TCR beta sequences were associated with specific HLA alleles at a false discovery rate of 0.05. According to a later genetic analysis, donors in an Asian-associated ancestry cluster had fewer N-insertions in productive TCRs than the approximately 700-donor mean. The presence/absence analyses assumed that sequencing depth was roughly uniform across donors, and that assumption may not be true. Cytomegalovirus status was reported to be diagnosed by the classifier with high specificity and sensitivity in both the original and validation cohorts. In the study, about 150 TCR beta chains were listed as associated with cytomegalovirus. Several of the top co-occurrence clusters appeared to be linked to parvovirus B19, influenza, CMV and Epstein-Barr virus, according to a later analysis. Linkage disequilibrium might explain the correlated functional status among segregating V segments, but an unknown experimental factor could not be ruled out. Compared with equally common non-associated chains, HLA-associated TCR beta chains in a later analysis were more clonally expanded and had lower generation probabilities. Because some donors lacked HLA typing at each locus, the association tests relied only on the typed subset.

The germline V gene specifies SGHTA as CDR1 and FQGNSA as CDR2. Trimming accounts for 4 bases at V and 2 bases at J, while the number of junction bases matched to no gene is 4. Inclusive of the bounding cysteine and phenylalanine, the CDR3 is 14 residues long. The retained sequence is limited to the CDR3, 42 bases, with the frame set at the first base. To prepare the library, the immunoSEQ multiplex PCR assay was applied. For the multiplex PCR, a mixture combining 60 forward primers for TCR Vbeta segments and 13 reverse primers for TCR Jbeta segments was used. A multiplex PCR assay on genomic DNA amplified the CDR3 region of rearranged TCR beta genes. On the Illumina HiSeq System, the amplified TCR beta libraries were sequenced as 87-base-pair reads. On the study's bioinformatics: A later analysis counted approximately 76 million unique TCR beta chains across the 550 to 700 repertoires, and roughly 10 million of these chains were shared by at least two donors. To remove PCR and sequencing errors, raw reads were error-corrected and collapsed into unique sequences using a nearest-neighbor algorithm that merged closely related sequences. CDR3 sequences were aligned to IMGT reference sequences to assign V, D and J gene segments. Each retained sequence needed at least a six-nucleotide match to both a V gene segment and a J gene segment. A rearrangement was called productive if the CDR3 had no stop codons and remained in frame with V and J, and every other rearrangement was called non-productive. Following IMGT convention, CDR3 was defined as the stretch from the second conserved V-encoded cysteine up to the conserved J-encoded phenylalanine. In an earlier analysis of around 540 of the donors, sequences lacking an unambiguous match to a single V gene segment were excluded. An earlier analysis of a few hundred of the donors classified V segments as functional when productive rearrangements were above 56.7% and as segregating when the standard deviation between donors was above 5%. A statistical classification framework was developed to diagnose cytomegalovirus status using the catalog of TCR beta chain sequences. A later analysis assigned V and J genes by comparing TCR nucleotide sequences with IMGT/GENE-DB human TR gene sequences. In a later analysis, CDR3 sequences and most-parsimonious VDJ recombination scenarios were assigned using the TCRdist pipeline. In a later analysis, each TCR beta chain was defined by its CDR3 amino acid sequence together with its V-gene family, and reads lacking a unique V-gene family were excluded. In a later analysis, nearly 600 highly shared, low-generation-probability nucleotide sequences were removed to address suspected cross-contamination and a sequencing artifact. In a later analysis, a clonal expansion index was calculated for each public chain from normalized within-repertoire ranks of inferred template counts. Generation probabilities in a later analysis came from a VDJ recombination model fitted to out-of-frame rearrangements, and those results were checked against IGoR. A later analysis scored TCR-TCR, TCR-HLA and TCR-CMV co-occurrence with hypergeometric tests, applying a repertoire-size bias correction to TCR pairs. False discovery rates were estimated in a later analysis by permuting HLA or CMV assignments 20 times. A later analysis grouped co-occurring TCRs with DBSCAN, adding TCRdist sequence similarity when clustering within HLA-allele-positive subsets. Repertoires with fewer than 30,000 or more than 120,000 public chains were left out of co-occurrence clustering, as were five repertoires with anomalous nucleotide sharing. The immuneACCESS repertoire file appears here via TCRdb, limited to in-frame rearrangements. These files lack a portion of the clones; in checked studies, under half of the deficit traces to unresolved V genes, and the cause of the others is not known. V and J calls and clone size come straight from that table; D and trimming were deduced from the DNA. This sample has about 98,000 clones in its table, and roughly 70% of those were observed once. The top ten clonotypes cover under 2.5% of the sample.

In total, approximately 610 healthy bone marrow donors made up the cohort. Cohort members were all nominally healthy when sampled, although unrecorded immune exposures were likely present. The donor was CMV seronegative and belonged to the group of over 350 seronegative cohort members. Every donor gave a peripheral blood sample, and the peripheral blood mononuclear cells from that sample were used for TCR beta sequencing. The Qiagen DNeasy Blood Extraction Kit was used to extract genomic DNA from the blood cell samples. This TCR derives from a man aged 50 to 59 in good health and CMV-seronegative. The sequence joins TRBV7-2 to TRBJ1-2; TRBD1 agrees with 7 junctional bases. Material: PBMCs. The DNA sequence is TGTGCCAGCAGCTCACAGGGGTACAACTATGGCTACACCTTC. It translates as CASSSQGYNYGYTF.